This T cell receptor (beta chain) was captured in a study of early T cells in non-severe SARS-CoV-2 infection. Study summary: Chains were not paired, and sequencing was done on bulk RNA from unsorted whole blood.

This clonotype was observed at least ten times. Attached unique molecular identifiers marked individual cDNA molecules. TCRdb reprocessed the 5' RACE reads via MiXCR and lists one record per CDR3 protein. Among 65,000 to 80,000 distinct CDR3 sequences, 9.5% to 15% were seen once, and the ten largest hold around 1.1%. The J segment lost 5 bases and the V segment lost 6 bases, leaving 4 bases of the junction unmatched. CDR3 length: 15 amino acids. The chain is built from TRBV12-3 or TRBV12-4 and TRBJ2-1, with 13 bases that match TRBD2. This receptor was taken from an adult who was a healthcare worker with PCR-confirmed SARS-CoV-2 infection or an uninfected control (not recorded which). Sequenced input: whole blood. The CDR3 nucleotides are TGTGCCAGCAGACCCGGACTAGCGGGAGACAATGAGCAGTTCTTC. The encoded protein is CASRPGLAGDNEQFF.